Included here is one T cell receptor (beta chain) sequence, with context. Its antigen is not identified. The data stem from a study of identifying expanded T cells in peripheral blood. Findings of the study overall: Differentially abundant clones: about 1.1 between replicates, 16.4 at approximately 13 days, 18 to 20 at four.

The length of the CDR3 is 16 residues. V dropped 4 bases and J dropped 7; count of bases not matched to a gene: 11. Germline values: CDR1 LNHDA, CDR2 SQIVND (reference sequence). Assay used: immunoSEQ multiplex PCR; TCRdb lists only in-frame clones, some missing. The repertoire consists of some 75,000 clones, with 90% occurring once and the leading ten covering more than 2.5%. Material for sequencing was blood. The chain combines TRBV19 with TRBJ2-1; 9 nucleotides align to TRBD2. This sequence was found in a person aged 18 to 69 in good health. CDR3 bases: TGTGCCAGTAGTAAGAAGGGCGGGAGGGTCGGAAATGAGCAGTTCTTC. It yields the protein CASSKKGGRVGNEQFF.